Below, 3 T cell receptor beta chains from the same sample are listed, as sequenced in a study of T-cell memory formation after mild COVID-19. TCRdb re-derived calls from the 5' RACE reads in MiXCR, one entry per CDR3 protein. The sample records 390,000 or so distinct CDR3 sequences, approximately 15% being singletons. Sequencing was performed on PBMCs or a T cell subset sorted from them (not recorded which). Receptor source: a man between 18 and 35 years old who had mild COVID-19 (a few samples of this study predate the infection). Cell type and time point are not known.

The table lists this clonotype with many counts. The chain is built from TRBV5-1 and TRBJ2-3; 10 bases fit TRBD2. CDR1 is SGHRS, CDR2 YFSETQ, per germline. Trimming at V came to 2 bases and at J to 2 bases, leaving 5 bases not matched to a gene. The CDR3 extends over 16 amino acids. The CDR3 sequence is CASSLGLAGDTDTQYF. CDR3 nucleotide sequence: TGCGCCAGCAGCTTAGGCCTAGCGGGGGACACAGATACGCAGTATTTT.

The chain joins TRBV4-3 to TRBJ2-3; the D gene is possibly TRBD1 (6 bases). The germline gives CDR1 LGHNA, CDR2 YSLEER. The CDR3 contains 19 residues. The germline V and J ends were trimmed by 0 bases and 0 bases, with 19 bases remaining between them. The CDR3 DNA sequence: TGCGCCAGCAGCCAAGAGGGACCGGGACAAAGGTTAAGCACAGATACGCAGTATTTT. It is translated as CASSQEGPGQRLSTDTQYF.

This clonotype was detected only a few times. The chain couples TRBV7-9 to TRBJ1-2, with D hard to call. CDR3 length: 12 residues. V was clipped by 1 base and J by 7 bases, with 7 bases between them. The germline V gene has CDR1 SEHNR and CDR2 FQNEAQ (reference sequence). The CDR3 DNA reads TGTGCCAGCAGCTTAGAGGTCACTGGCTACACCTTC. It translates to CASSLEVTGYTF.